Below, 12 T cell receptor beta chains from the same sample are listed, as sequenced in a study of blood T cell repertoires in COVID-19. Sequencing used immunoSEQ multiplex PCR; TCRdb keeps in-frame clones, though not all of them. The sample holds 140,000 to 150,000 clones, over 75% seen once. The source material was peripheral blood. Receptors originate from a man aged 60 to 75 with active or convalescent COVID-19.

CDR3 amino acids: CATTRTSGSLEQYF. The CDR3 DNA follows: TGTGCCACGACCCGGACTAGCGGGAGTTTAGAGCAGTACTTC. V gene TRBV11-2 combines with J gene TRBJ2-7; TRBD2 matches 13 bases. This CDR3 has 14 amino acids. J was trimmed by 7 bases and V by 10 bases; bases with no gene match: 10. The V gene's germline CDR1 is SGHAT and CDR2 FQNNGV.

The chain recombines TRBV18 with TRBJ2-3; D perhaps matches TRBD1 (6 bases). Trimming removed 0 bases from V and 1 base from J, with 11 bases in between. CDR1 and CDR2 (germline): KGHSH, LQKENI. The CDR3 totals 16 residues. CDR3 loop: CASSPPVGGGTDTQYF. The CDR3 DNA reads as TGTGCCAGCTCACCACCGGTAGGGGGTGGCACAGATACGCAGTATTTT.

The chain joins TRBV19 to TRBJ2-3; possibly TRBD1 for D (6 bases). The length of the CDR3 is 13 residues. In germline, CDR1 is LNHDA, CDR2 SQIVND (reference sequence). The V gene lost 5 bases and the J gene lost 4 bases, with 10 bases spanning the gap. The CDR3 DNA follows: TGTGCCAGTAGTCTACAGGGCGCAGATACGCAGTATTTT. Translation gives CASSLQGADTQYF.

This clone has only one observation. The CDR3 DNA reads as TGTGCCAGCAGTTCTTATGGGGGTCTCCGGGACAGGGGATATGGCTACACCTTC. Its protein product is CASSSYGGLRDRGYGYTF. This rearrangement joins TRBV28 to TRBJ1-2, with 10 nucleotides matching TRBD1. V trimming: 4 bases; J trimming: 5 bases; junction bases outside the gene matches: 16. The CDR3 totals 18 residues. Germline V lookup: CDR1 MDHEN, CDR2 SYDVKM.

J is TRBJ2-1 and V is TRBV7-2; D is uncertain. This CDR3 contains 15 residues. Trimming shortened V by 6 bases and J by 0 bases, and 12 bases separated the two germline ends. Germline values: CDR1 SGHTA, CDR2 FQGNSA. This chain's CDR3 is CASSSRRSSYNEQFF. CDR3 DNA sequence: TGTGCCAGCAGTTCGAGAAGGAGCTCCTACAATGAGCAGTTCTTC.

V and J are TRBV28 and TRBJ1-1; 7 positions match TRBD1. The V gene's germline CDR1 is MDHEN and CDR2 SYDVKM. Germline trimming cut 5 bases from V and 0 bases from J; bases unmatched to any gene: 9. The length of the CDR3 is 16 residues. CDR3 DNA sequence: TGTGCCAGCAGTGGGGTGGGGGACAGACTGAACACTGAAGCTTTCTTT. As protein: CASSGVGDRLNTEAFF.

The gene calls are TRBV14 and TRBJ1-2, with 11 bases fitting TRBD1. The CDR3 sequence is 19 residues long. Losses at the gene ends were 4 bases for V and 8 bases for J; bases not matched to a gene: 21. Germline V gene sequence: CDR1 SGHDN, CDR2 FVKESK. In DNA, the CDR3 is TGTGCCAGCAGCCCGAGGACAGGGGGCGGCCTCTTCGATGGGCACGGCTACACCTTC. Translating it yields CASSPRTGGGLFDGHGYTF.

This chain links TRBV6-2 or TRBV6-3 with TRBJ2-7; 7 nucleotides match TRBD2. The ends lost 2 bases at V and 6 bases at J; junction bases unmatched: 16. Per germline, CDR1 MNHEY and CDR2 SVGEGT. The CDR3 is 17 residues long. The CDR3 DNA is TGTGCCAGCAGTTACCCGCTTGGCGGGAGTCTGGCGGGCGAGCAGTACTTC. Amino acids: CASSYPLGGSLAGEQYF.

The CDR3 sequence: CASSLGAEEYF. The CDR3 nucleotides read TGTGCCAGCAGCTTAGGGGCGGAGGAGTACTTC. This rearrangement joins TRBV7-2 to TRBJ2-5, with a tentative D call TRBD2 (5 bases). This CDR3 comprises 11 residues. V was trimmed by 1 base and J by 12 bases, leaving 9 bases between them. CDR1 SGHTA and CDR2 FQGNSA come from the germline V gene.

Written as DNA, the CDR3 is TGTGCCAGCAGCCCGTGGACAGGAACTTCCACTGAAGCTTTCTTT. It is translated as CASSPWTGTSTEAFF. J is TRBJ1-1 and V is TRBV7-7, with 7 nucleotides matching TRBD1. The CDR3 sequence is 15 residues long. Losses at the gene ends were 5 bases for V and 4 bases for J; bases not matched to a gene: 10. Germline CDR1 SSHAT, CDR2 FNYEAQ (reference sequence). Using reference TRBV7-7 and TRBJ1-1 for the parts outside the CDR3, the full variable domain is GAGVSQSPRYKVTKRGQDVTLRCDPISSHATLYWYQQALGQGPEFLTYFNYEAQPDKSGLPSDRFSAERPEGSISTLTIQRTEQRDSAMYRCASSPWTGTSTEAFFGQGTRLTVV.

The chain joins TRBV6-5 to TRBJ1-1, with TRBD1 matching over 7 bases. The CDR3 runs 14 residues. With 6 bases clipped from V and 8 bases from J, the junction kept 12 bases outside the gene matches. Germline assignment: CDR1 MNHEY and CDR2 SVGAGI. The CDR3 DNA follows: TGTGCCAGCAGCCGCAAAGGGGGCTCCGGGGAAGCTTTCTTT. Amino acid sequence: CASSRKGGSGEAFF.

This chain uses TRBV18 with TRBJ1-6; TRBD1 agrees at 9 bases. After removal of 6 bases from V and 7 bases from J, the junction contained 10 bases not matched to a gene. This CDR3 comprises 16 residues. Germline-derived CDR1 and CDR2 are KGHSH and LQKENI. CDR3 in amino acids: CASSPGTGSWNSPLHF. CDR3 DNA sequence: TGTGCCAGCTCGCCCGGGACAGGGAGTTGGAATTCACCCCTCCACTTT.